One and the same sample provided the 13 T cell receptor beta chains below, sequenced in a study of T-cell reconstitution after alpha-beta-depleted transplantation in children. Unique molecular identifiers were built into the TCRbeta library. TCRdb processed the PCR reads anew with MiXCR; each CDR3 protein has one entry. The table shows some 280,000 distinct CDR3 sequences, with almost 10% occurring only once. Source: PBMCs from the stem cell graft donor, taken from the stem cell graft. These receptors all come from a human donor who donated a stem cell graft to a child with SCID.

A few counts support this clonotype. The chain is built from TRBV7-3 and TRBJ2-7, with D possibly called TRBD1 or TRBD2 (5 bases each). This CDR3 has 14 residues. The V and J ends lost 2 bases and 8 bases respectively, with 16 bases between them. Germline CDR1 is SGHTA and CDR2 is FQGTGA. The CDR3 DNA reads TGTGCCAGCAGCTTAGGGGGAACCTACGAGCAGCAGTACTTC. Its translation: CASSLGGTYEQQYF.

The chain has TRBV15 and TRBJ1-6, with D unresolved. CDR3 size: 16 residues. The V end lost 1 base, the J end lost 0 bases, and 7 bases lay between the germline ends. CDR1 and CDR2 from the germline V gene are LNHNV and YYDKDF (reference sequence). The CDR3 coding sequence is TGTGCCACCAGCAGAGGGAAGAGCTCCTATAATTCACCCCTCCACTTT. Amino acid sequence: CATSRGKSSYNSPLHF. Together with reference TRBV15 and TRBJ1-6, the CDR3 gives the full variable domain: DAMVIQNPRYQVTQFGKPVTLSCSQTLNHNVMYWYQQKSSQAPKLLFHYYDKDFNNEADTPDNFQSRRPNTSFCFLDIRSPGLGDTAMYLCATSRGKSSYNSPLHFGNGTRLTVT.

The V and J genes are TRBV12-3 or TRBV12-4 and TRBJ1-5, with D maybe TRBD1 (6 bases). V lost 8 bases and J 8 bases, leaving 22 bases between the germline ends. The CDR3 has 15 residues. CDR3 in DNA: TGTGCCAGCGTTAAATCGGACAGAGTATCGAAGCCCCAGCATTTT. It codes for CASVKSDRVSKPQHF.

The chain's CDR3 is CASSQPEQGVSSTDTQYF. The CDR3 DNA is TGCGCCAGCAGCCAGCCGGAACAGGGGGTATCTAGCACAGATACGCAGTATTTT. The V and J genes are TRBV5-1 and TRBJ2-3, with 8 bases matching TRBD1. CDR3 length equals 18 residues. The J segment lost 0 bases and the V segment lost 4 bases, leaving 13 bases of the junction unmatched. Germline loops: CDR1 SGHRS, CDR2 YFSETQ.

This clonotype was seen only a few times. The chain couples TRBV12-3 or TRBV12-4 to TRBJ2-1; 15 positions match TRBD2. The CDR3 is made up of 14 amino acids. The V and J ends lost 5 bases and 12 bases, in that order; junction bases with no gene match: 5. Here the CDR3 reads CASSPPGLAGGQFF. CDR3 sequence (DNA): TGTGCCAGCAGTCCCCCGGGACTAGCGGGGGGGCAGTTCTTC.

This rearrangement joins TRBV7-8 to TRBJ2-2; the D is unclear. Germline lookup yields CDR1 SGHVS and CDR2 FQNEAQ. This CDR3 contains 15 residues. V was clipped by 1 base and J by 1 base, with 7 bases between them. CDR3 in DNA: TGTGCCAGCAGCTTAGTAACGGGGAACACCGGGGAGCTGTTTTTT. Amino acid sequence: CASSLVTGNTGELFF.

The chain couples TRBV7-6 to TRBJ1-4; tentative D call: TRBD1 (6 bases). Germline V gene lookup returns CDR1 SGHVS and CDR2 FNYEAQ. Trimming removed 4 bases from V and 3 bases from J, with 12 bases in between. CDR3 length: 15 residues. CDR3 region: CASSSPGEANEKLFF. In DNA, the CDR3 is TGTGCCAGCAGCTCGCCAGGGGAAGCTAATGAAAAACTGTTTTTT.

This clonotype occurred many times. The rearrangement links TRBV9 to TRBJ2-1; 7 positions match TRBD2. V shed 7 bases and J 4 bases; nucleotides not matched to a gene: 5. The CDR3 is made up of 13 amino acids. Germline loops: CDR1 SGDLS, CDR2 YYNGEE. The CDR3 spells CASGRGGYNEQFF. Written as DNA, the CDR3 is TGTGCCAGCGGACGCGGGGGTTACAATGAGCAGTTCTTC.

The DNA of the CDR3 is TGCAGCGTGGCCAGGGAGGGGGCGCGGAACGAGCAGTACTTC. The encoded protein is CSVAREGARNEQYF. The chain employs TRBV29-1 and TRBJ2-7, with D possibly called TRBD1 or TRBD2 (7 bases each). The germline gives CDR1 SQVTM, CDR2 ANQGSEA. The CDR3 has 14 residues. V was pared by 6 bases and J by 5 bases, with 20 bases between.

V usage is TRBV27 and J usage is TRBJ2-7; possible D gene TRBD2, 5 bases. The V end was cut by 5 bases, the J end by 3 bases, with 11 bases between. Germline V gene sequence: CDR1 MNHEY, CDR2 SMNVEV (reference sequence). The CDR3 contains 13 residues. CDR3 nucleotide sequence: TGTGCCAGCAGTCGACGGGAAAACTACGAGCAGTACTTC. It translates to CASSRRENYEQYF.

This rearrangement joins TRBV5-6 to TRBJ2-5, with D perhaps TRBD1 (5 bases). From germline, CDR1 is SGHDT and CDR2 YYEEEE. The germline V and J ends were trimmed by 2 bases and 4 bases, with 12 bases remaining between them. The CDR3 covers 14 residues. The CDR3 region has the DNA TGTGCCAGCAGCTTTGCTCCAGGGCGAGAGACCCAGTACTTC. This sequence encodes CASSFAPGRETQYF.

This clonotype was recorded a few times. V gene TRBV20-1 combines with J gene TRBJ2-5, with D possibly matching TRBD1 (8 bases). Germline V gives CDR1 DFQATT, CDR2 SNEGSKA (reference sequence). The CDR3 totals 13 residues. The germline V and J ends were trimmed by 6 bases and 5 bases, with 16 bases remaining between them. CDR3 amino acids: CSATGGAGETQYF. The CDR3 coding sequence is TGCAGTGCCACAGGGGGGGCCGGTGAGACCCAGTACTTC.

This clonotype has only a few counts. This CDR3 is CASSPGPGTEAFF. The DNA for the CDR3 is TGCGCCAGCAGCCCTGGACCTGGGACTGAAGCTTTCTTT. V is TRBV5-1 and J is TRBJ1-1; no clear D gene. The germline CDR1 and CDR2 sequences are SGHRS and YFSETQ. The CDR3 sequence is 13 residues long. Trimming removed 4 bases at V and 5 bases at J, with 12 bases between.